The 17 T cell receptor beta chains listed next were all sequenced from one sample in a study of T cells after yellow fever vaccination. MiXCR, applied by TCRdb to the 5' RACE reads, yields one record per CDR3 protein. The sample lists around 100,000 distinct CDR3 sequences; approximately 5.5% were seen once. The specimen comprised CD8+ T cells sorted from PBMCs, sampled 10 days after the yellow fever booster vaccination. These receptors originate from a man in his late teens or twenties who received the YFV17D yellow fever vaccine.

The chain links TRBV5-4 to TRBJ2-5; D possibly matches TRBD1 or TRBD2 (5 bases each). Per germline, CDR1 SGHNT and CDR2 YYREEE (reference sequence). The CDR3 loop spans 13 amino acids. Trimming left V 4 bases short and J 5 bases short, with 12 bases between. The CDR3 spells CASSIQGGETQYF. The CDR3 DNA reads as TGTGCCAGCAGCATCCAGGGCGGGGAGACCCAGTACTTC.

The gene calls are TRBV27 and TRBJ1-1, with D unresolved. The V end was cut by 10 bases, the J end by 4 bases, with 10 bases between. This CDR3 has 11 residues. CDR1 and CDR2 from the germline V gene are MNHEY and SMNVEV (reference sequence). CDR3: CATLDGTEAFF. As DNA, the CDR3 is TGTGCCACCCTGGACGGCACTGAAGCTTTCTTT.

This clonotype was counted a few times. The gene calls are TRBV10-2 and TRBJ2-7; TRBD2 might be the D (6 bases). V lost 6 bases and J 4 bases, leaving 13 bases between the germline ends. The germline CDR1 and CDR2 sequences are WSHSY and SAAADI. This CDR3 is built from 13 residues. For the CDR3, the DNA is TGCGCCAGCAGCGGAGGGGCTGCTTACGAGCAGTACTTC. Translating it yields CASSGGAAYEQYF.

On this clonotype itself: Compared with germline, one end of the junction differs, possibly owing to a read error. The rearrangement links TRBV20-1 to TRBJ1-1; no definite D call. The CDR3 is 12 amino acids. Germline V gene lookup returns CDR1 DFQATT and CDR2 SNEGSKA (reference sequence). Here the CDR3 reads CSASVRDTDAFF. The CDR3 region has the DNA TGCAGTGCAAGTGTTCGCGACACTGATGCTTTCTTT.

The chain employs TRBV7-9 and TRBJ2-7; D assignment may be TRBD1 or TRBD2 (6 bases each). V lost 2 bases, J lost 5 bases, and 10 bases lay in between. The CDR3 is 13 residues long. Per the germline V gene, CDR1 is SEHNR and CDR2 is FQNEAQ (reference sequence). The CDR3 DNA reads as TGTGCCAGCAGCTTAACTCGGGGGCACGAGCAGTACGTC. It is translated as CASSLTRGHEQYV.

There are many counts of this clonotype. The chain employs TRBV7-3 and TRBJ2-7; TRBD1 aligns across 7 bases. The junction had 16 bases not matched to a gene; V was cut back by 5 bases and J by 3 bases. Germline CDR1 SGHTA, CDR2 FQGTGA. The CDR3 consists of 17 residues. The CDR3 sequence is CASSPTGFKGKDYEQYF. CDR3 nucleotides: TGTGCCAGCAGCCCGACAGGGTTTAAGGGGAAAGACTACGAGCAGTACTTC.

This clonotype was observed at least ten times. This chain uses TRBV14 with TRBJ2-1; D remains ambiguous. CDR3 size: 16 residues. Trimming took 0 bases from V and 4 from J, leaving 13 bases between them. Germline CDR1 is SGHDN and CDR2 is FVKESK. The CDR3 spells CASSQDLTKPYNEQFF. In nucleotides, the CDR3 is TGTGCCAGCAGCCAAGATCTTACAAAACCATACAATGAGCAGTTCTTC.

This clonotype was observed many times. The chain employs TRBV12-3 or TRBV12-4 and TRBJ2-1; D may be TRBD2 (5 bases). This CDR3 contains 13 residues. Trimming left V 1 base short and J 6 bases short, with 7 bases between. CDR3 bases: TGTGCCAGCAGTTTAGGAGGGTTCAATGAGCAGTTCTTC. As protein: CASSLGGFNEQFF.

This clonotype has a handful of counts. This chain uses TRBV12-3 or TRBV12-4 with TRBJ2-3; the match to TRBD1 covers 9 bases. This CDR3 region has 19 residues. Germline trimming cut 5 bases from V and 2 bases from J; bases unmatched to any gene: 17. The CDR3 here is CASSPPWWTGDSVTDTQYF. Written as DNA, the CDR3 is TGTGCCAGCAGTCCCCCTTGGTGGACAGGGGACTCAGTCACAGATACGCAGTATTTT.

The J gene is TRBJ2-3, the V gene TRBV5-1, with TRBD1 identical over 7 bases. This CDR3 has 15 amino acids. In germline, CDR1 is SGHRS, CDR2 YFSETQ. After removal of 3 bases from V and 3 bases from J, the junction contained 7 bases not matched to a gene. CDR3 sequence: CASSSTGERTDTQYF. The CDR3 DNA reads TGCGCCAGCAGCTCCACAGGGGAGAGGACAGATACGCAGTATTTT.

J is TRBJ2-6 and V is TRBV9; 8 bases match TRBD1. Germline CDR1 is SGDLS and CDR2 is YYNGEE. V dropped 10 bases and J dropped 0; count of bases not matched to a gene: 9. The CDR3 sequence is 16 residues long. The DNA for the CDR3 is TGTGCCTCGGCTGCAGGGGGCTCCTCTGGGGCCAACGTCCTGACTTTC. Translation: CASAAGGSSGANVLTF.

The chain has TRBV27 and TRBJ2-7; TRBD2 aligns across 13 bases. Germline assignment: CDR1 MNHEY and CDR2 SMNVEV (reference sequence). J lost 4 bases, V lost 7 bases, and 4 bases had no gene match. CDR3 length: 14 amino acids. The CDR3 DNA sequence: TGTGCCAGCACCCCGACTAGCGGGGGGTACGAGCAGTACTTC. This encodes CASTPTSGGYEQYF.

There are a few counts of this clonotype. The DNA of the CDR3 is TGTGCCAGCAGCCTCGGGACCACGGGCACAGATACGCAGTATTTT. The encoded protein is CASSLGTTGTDTQYF. The rearrangement uses TRBV5-8 and TRBJ2-3; D could derive from TRBD1 or TRBD2 (5 bases each). The germline gives CDR1 SGHTS, CDR2 YDEGEE. Trimming took off 4 bases at V and 1 base at J, with 13 bases between the two ends. This CDR3 comprises 15 residues. The entire variable domain, with the rest obtained from reference TRBV5-8 and TRBJ2-3, is as follows: EAGVTQSPTHLIKTRGQQATLRCSPISGHTSVYWYQQALGLGLQFLLWYDEGEERNRGNFPPRFSGRQFPNYSSELNVNALELEDSALYLCASSLGTTGTDTQYFGPGTRLTVL.

This clonotype was detected a few times. The rearrangement links TRBV20-1 to TRBJ2-3; 8 nucleotides align to TRBD1. CDR3 size: 13 residues. Losses at the gene ends were 5 bases for V and 4 bases for J; bases not matched to a gene: 5. The V gene's germline CDR1 is DFQATT and CDR2 SNEGSKA (reference sequence). CDR3 protein: CSASDRVADTQYF. The CDR3 region has the DNA TGCAGTGCTTCGGACAGGGTGGCAGATACGCAGTATTTT.

The V call is TRBV11-2, the J call TRBJ2-1; possible D gene TRBD2, 6 bases. Germline V gene sequence: CDR1 SGHAT, CDR2 FQNNGV. Trimming took 5 bases from V and 15 from J, leaving 17 bases between them. CDR3 length equals 12 residues. The CDR3 loop reads CASSLNWPSVFF. For the CDR3, the DNA is TGTGCCAGCAGCCTAAATTGGCCTAGCGTGTTCTTC.

The J gene is TRBJ2-5, the V gene TRBV4-1; 8 bases match TRBD2. The CDR3 sequence is 15 residues long. V was clipped by 0 bases and J by 1 base; unmatched bases: 1. Germline CDR1 and CDR2: MGHRA and YSYEKL. The CDR3 protein is CASSQDLAGQETQYF. The CDR3 DNA reads TGCGCCAGCAGCCAAGATCTAGCGGGCCAAGAGACCCAGTACTTC.

This clonotype was recorded at least ten times. The J gene is TRBJ2-7, the V gene TRBV19, with TRBD2 matching over 8 bases. The V gene end was trimmed by 5 bases and the J gene end by 1 base; junction bases not matched to a gene: 7. The CDR3 has 15 amino acids. The germline V gene has CDR1 LNHDA and CDR2 SQIVND (reference sequence). DNA for the CDR3: TGTGCCAGTAGTTCCGCTAGCGGGCCGTCCTACGAGCAGTACTTC. Translated: CASSSASGPSYEQYF.